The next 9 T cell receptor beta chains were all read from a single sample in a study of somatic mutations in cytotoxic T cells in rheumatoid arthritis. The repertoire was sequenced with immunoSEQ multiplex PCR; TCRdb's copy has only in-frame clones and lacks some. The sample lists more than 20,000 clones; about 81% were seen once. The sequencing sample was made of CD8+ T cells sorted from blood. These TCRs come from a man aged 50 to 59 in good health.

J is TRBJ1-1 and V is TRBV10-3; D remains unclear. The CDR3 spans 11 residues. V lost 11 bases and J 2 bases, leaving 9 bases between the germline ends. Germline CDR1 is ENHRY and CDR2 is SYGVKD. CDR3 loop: CAAKGNTEAFF. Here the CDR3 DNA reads TGTGCCGCAAAAGGAAACACTGAAGCTTTCTTT.

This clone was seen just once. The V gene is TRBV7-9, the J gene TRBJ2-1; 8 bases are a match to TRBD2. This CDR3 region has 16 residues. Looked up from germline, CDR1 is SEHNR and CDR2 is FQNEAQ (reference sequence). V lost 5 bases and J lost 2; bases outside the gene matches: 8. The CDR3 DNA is TGTGCCAGCAGCCAGAGCGGGAGAGGACCCTACAATGAGCAGTTCTTC. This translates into CASSQSGRGPYNEQFF.

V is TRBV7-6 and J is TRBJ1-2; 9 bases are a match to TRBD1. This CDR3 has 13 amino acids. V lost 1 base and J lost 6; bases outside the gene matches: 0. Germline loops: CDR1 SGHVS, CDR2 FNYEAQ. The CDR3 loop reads CASSLGQGDGYTF. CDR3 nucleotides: TGTGCCAGCAGCTTAGGACAGGGGGATGGCTACACCTTC.

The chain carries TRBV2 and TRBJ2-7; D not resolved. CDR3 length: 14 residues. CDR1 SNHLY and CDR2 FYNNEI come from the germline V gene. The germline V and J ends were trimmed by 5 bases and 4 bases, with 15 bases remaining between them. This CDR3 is CASSYQFEVYEQYF. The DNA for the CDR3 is TGTGCCAGCAGTTACCAGTTTGAGGTGTACGAGCAGTACTTC.

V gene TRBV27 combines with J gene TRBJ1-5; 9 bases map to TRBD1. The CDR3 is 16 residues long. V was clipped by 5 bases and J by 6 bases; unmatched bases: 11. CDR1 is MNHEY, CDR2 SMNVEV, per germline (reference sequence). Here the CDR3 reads CASSPQPGQGFQPQHF. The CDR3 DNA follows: TGTGCCAGCAGTCCACAACCGGGACAGGGTTTTCAGCCCCAGCATTTT.

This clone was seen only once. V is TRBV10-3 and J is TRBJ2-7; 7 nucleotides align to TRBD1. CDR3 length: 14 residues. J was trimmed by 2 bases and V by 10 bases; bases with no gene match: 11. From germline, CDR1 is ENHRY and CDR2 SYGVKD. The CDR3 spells CATCQTGSTYEQYF. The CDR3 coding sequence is TGTGCCACCTGCCAGACAGGGAGTACCTACGAGCAGTACTTC.

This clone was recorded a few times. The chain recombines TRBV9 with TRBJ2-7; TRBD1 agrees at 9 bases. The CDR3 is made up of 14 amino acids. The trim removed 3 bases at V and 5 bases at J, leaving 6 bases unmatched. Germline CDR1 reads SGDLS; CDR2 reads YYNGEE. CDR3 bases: TGTGCCAGCAGCGCCGGGACAGGGCGTCACGAGCAGTACTTC. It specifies CASSAGTGRHEQYF. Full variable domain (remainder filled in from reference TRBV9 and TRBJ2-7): DSGVTQTPKHLITATGQRVTLRCSPRSGDLSVYWYQQSLDQGLQFLIQYYNGEERAKGNILERFSAQQFPDLHSELNLSSLELGDSALYFCASSAGTGRHEQYFGPGTRLTVT.

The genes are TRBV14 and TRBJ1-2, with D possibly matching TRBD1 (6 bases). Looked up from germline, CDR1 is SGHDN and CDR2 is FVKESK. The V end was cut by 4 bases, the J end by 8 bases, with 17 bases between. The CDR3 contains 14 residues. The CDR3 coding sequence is TGTGCCAGCAGCCCTGGACAGACCCGCCCCGGCTACACCTTC. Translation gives CASSPGQTRPGYTF.

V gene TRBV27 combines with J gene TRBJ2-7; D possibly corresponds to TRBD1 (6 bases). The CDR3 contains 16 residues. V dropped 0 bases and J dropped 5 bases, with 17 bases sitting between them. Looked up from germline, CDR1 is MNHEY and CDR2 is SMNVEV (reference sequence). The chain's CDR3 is CASSLSRPTQGHEQYF. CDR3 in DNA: TGTGCCAGCAGTTTATCCCGACCAACACAGGGCCACGAGCAGTACTTC.